This T cell receptor beta chain was profiled in a study of blood T cell repertoires in COVID-19. The germline CDR1 and CDR2 sequences are LGHDT and YNNKEL (reference sequence). The CDR3 length is 15 residues. Unmatched junction bases numbered 4, after V lost 4 bases and J lost 2 bases. Assay used: immunoSEQ multiplex PCR; TCRdb lists only in-frame clones, some missing. The table has 300,000 to 450,000 clones, around 90% seen once. What was sequenced was peripheral blood. The TCR comes from a human donor in a cohort sampled during active COVID-19. The rearrangement joins TRBV3-1 (or the pseudogene TRBV3-2) to TRBJ1-2; 10 positions match TRBD1. This CDR3 reads CASSRQGAMNYGYTF. CDR3 nucleotides: TGTGCCAGCAGCCGACAGGGGGCAATGAACTATGGCTACACCTTC.